This entry lists 30 T cell receptor beta chains sequenced from one sample in a study of T-cell reconstitution after alpha-beta-depleted transplantation in children. TCRbeta library preparation incorporated unique molecular identifiers. TCRdb re-called the PCR reads with MiXCR, one entry per CDR3 protein. The repertoire has 450,000 to 500,000 distinct CDR3 sequences, 9.5% to 15% of them found once; the top ten carry under 7%. Here the sequenced sample was PBMCs from the stem cell graft donor, taken from the stem cell graft. The receptors were gathered from a human donor who donated a stem cell graft to a child with combined immunodeficiency.

This clonotype was picked up many times. The gene calls are TRBV29-1 and TRBJ1-1; the D is unclear. V was cut by 6 bases and J by 0 bases, with 17 bases left in between. Germline CDR1 and CDR2: SQVTM and ANQGSEA. The CDR3 has 15 amino acids. The CDR3 reads CSVQPTKTMNTEAFF. The CDR3 coding sequence is TGCAGCGTACAGCCGACTAAGACAATGAACACTGAAGCTTTCTTT. Combining the CDR3 with reference TRBV29-1 and TRBJ1-1 gives the whole variable domain SAVISQKPSRDICQRGTSLTIQCQVDSQVTMMFWYRQQPGQSLTLIATANQGSEATYESGFVIDKFPISRPNLTFSTLTVSNMSPEDSSIYLCSVQPTKTMNTEAFFGQGTRLTVV.

This clonotype appeared many times. The chain recombines TRBV7-2 with TRBJ2-2; the D is unclear. CDR1 and CDR2 (germline): SGHTA, FQGNSA. This CDR3 has 14 residues. Trimming cost V 2 bases and J 6 bases, with 10 bases left between them. The chain's CDR3 is CASSLTNVPGELFF. In DNA form, the CDR3 reads TGTGCCAGCAGCTTAACCAACGTCCCCGGGGAGCTGTTTTTT. The full variable domain, its missing parts supplied by reference TRBV7-2 and TRBJ2-2, is GAGVSQSPSNKVTEKGKDVELRCDPISGHTALYWYRQSLGQGLEFLIYFQGNSAPDKSGLPSDRFSAERTGGSVSTLTIQRTQQEDSAVYLCASSLTNVPGELFFGEGSRLTVL.

This clonotype was seen ten or more times. The chain joins TRBV29-1 to TRBJ2-4; either TRBD1 or TRBD2 may fit D (5 bases each). V lost 7 bases and J lost 1, with 11 bases in between. The CDR3 runs to 13 residues. Germline-derived CDR1 and CDR2 are SQVTM and ANQGSEA. CDR3 region: CSADEGAKNIQYF. The CDR3 nucleotides are TGCAGCGCCGATGAGGGGGCCAAAAACATTCAGTACTTC. The full variable domain, in which reference TRBV29-1 and TRBJ2-4 provide the parts outside the CDR3, is SAVISQKPSRDICQRGTSLTIQCQVDSQVTMMFWYRQQPGQSLTLIATANQGSEATYESGFVIDKFPISRPNLTFSTLTVSNMSPEDSSIYLCSADEGAKNIQYFGAGTRLSVL.

This clonotype was seen more than once but under ten times. The chain couples TRBV11-3 to TRBJ2-1, with a tentative D call TRBD2 (6 bases). CDR3 length: 16 residues. V lost 5 bases to trimming and J lost 6 bases, with 20 bases between them. The germline V gene encodes CDR1 SGHNT and CDR2 YENEEA. CDR3 residues: CASSPEFRDGSNEQFF. Here the CDR3 DNA reads TGTGCCAGCAGCCCAGAGTTTAGGGACGGGAGCAATGAGCAGTTCTTC.

This clonotype was observed at least ten times. The chain has TRBV5-1 and TRBJ2-5, with 7 bases that match TRBD2. The CDR3 extends over 15 amino acids. The germline V gene encodes CDR1 SGHRS and CDR2 YFSETQ. V dropped 5 bases and J dropped 3; count of bases not matched to a gene: 10. CDR3 sequence reads: CASSAGAGVKETQYF. DNA of the CDR3: TGCGCCAGCAGTGCTGGGGCGGGAGTAAAAGAGACCCAGTACTTC.

This clonotype was recorded many times. The rearrangement uses TRBV12-3 or TRBV12-4 and TRBJ2-5; weak D call: TRBD2 (6 bases). V lost 2 bases, J lost 1 base, and 11 bases lay in between. This CDR3 is built from 15 residues. CDR3 nucleotides: TGTGCCAGCAGTTTATTAAGGGGACTCCAAGAGACCCAGTACTTC. Translated: CASSLLRGLQETQYF.

In its sample, this clonotype was seen a few times. This chain links TRBV12-3 or TRBV12-4 with TRBJ2-7; 8 bases match TRBD1. CDR3 size: 13 residues. Trimming took 5 bases from V and 6 from J; bases not matched to a gene: 6. CDR3 nucleotides: TGTGCCAGCAGTCTGGACAGGGTGACCGAGCAGTACTTC. Its translation: CASSLDRVTEQYF.

This clonotype has at least ten counts. This rearrangement joins TRBV9 to TRBJ2-7; TRBD2 matches 9 bases. The CDR3 consists of 15 residues. Germline CDR1 SGDLS, CDR2 YYNGEE. The V and J ends lost 0 bases and 2 bases, in that order; junction bases with no gene match: 3. This CDR3 is CASSVGSGSTYEQYF. Here the CDR3 DNA reads TGTGCCAGCAGCGTAGGTAGCGGGAGCACCTACGAGCAGTACTTC.

J is TRBJ2-1 and V is TRBV20-1; D ambiguous. Germline V CDR1 and CDR2: DFQATT, SNEGSKA (reference sequence). The CDR3 runs to 13 residues. Trimming removed 3 bases from V and 7 bases from J, with 13 bases in between. CDR3 protein: CSASDPLGNEQFF. The CDR3 region has the DNA TGCAGTGCTAGTGACCCCTTAGGAAATGAGCAGTTCTTC.

This clonotype was counted at least ten times. The chain couples TRBV20-1 to TRBJ2-5; D uncertain. The CDR3 runs 14 residues. V lost 6 bases, J lost 1 base, and 15 bases lay in between. From germline, CDR1 is DFQATT and CDR2 SNEGSKA (reference sequence). CDR3 DNA sequence: TGCAGTGCGTTGTTTATACATCTCCAAGAGACCCAGTACTTC. Translating gives CSALFIHLQETQYF.

This chain joins TRBV18 and TRBJ1-6, with unresolved D. Trimming removed 3 bases from V and 8 bases from J, with 11 bases in between. The CDR3 contains 14 residues. Per the germline V gene, CDR1 is KGHSH and CDR2 is LQKENI. The CDR3 region is CASSPVGLDSPLHF. The CDR3 nucleotides read TGTGCCAGCTCACCGGTGGGCCTGGATTCACCCCTCCACTTT.

The gene calls are TRBV7-8 and TRBJ2-5; D gene ambiguous. V was trimmed by 3 bases and J by 4 bases, leaving 9 bases between them. This CDR3 has 13 residues. Germline CDR1 is SGHVS and CDR2 is FQNEAQ. The CDR3 spells CASSFQSLETQYF. CDR3 nucleotide sequence: TGTGCCAGCAGCTTCCAGTCCTTAGAGACCCAGTACTTC.

This clonotype was detected a few times. The chain employs TRBV28 and TRBJ2-2; tentatively, D is TRBD1 (5 bases). From germline, CDR1 is MDHEN and CDR2 SYDVKM. This CDR3 spans 14 amino acids. The V end was cut by 6 bases, the J end by 4 bases, with 12 bases between. CDR3 loop: CASSTPTVTGELFF. The CDR3 DNA is TGTGCCAGCAGCACTCCGACAGTCACCGGGGAGCTGTTTTTT.

The chain combines TRBV24-1 with TRBJ2-1; tentative D call: TRBD1 (5 bases). This CDR3 region has 16 residues. The V and J ends lost 2 bases and 4 bases respectively, with 14 bases between them. Germline CDR1 reads KGHDR; CDR2 reads SFDVKD. In nucleotides, the CDR3 is TGTGCCACCAGTGATTCCAGGGTCATATCTTACAATGAGCAGTTCTTC. It specifies CATSDSRVISYNEQFF.

This clonotype has just a few counts. This may arise from a read error, as a much more abundant clone is one base away. The chain uses TRBV6-2 or TRBV6-3 and TRBJ1-5; 7 positions agree with TRBD1. The trim removed 10 bases at V and 4 bases at J, leaving 7 bases unmatched. Germline assignment: CDR1 MNHEY and CDR2 SVGEGT. This CDR3 has 13 amino acids. The CDR3 spells CANSDRDNQPQHF. As DNA, the CDR3 is TGTGCCAACAGCGACAGGGATAATCAGCCCCAGCATTTT.

This clonotype was picked up many times. The rearrangement joins TRBV27 to TRBJ2-2, with a possible D match to TRBD1 (6 bases). The CDR3 length is 13 residues. CDR1 is MNHEY and CDR2 is SMNVEV in the germline V gene (reference sequence). The V gene lost 5 bases and the J gene lost 7 bases, with 11 bases spanning the gap. CDR3 protein: CASSPTGLGELFF. The CDR3 DNA is TGTGCCAGCAGTCCAACAGGGCTCGGGGAGCTGTTTTTT.

The rearrangement uses TRBV5-1 and TRBJ2-7, with TRBD2 matching over 7 bases. The V gene end was trimmed by 1 base and the J gene end by 1 base; junction bases not matched to a gene: 5. Per the germline V gene, CDR1 is SGHRS and CDR2 is YFSETQ. The CDR3 has 15 residues. This CDR3 is CASSLLGGGSYEQYF. Written as DNA, the CDR3 is TGCGCCAGCAGCTTGCTTGGGGGAGGGTCCTACGAGCAGTACTTC.

This clonotype was seen repeatedly, ten times or more. The chain is built from TRBV12-3 or TRBV12-4 and TRBJ2-1; D not certain. The CDR3 length is 13 residues. Trimming pared 6 bases from V and 8 bases from J, leaving 14 bases between. The CDR3: CASSPSRIDEQFF. The CDR3 DNA reads as TGTGCCAGCAGCCCCTCGAGAATCGATGAGCAGTTCTTC.

This clonotype was observed many times. This rearrangement joins TRBV12-3 or TRBV12-4 to TRBJ2-7; 8 bases match TRBD1. Losses at the gene ends were 7 bases for V and 3 bases for J; bases not matched to a gene: 8. There are 14 residues in the CDR3. CDR3 amino acids: CASTPGTGIYEQYF. In DNA, the CDR3 is TGTGCCAGCACCCCCGGGACAGGTATCTACGAGCAGTACTTC.

This clonotype has a count of ten or more. The chain employs TRBV29-1 and TRBJ2-3; a possible D gene is TRBD1 (6 bases). V was shortened by 4 bases and J by 4 bases, with 12 bases between the two germline ends. Germline V gene sequence: CDR1 SQVTM, CDR2 ANQGSEA. The CDR3 spans 13 residues. The chain's CDR3 is CSVVTGNADTQYF. In nucleotides, the CDR3 is TGCAGCGTTGTTACAGGGAACGCAGATACGCAGTATTTT.

This clonotype appeared many times. The chain couples TRBV27 to TRBJ2-1; 7 bases line up with TRBD2. Trimming removed 8 bases from V and 10 bases from J; junction bases left unmatched: 8. CDR3 length: 12 residues. Germline CDR1 and CDR2: MNHEY and SMNVEV (reference sequence). The CDR3 nucleotides read TGTGCCAGCGTCGAGCGGCGGGGGGAGCAGTTCTTC. It codes for CASVERRGEQFF.

This clonotype was detected many times. The chain joins TRBV30 to TRBJ2-7, with 7 bases that match TRBD2. Germline V gene sequence: CDR1 GTSNPN, CDR2 SVGIG (reference sequence). The CDR3 loop spans 14 amino acids. CDR3 DNA: TGTGCGTCAAGACGGGAGGTATACTCCTACGAGCAGTACTTC. This translates into CASRREVYSYEQYF.

This chain uses TRBV29-1 with TRBJ1-1; 7 positions agree with TRBD1. Trimming took 6 bases from V and 5 from J; bases not matched to a gene: 12. CDR1 is SQVTM and CDR2 is ANQGSEA in the germline V gene. This CDR3 region has 14 residues. The CDR3 reads CSVAGQAGGTEAFF. CDR3 nucleotides: TGCAGCGTAGCAGGACAGGCCGGGGGGACTGAAGCTTTCTTT.

The chain employs TRBV7-2 and TRBJ2-2; 11 nucleotides align to TRBD2. The germline gives CDR1 SGHTA, CDR2 FQGNSA. The J segment lost 3 bases and the V segment lost 5 bases, leaving 8 bases of the junction unmatched. The CDR3 contains 17 residues. Here the CDR3 reads CASSDSGGGAYTGELFF. CDR3 sequence (DNA): TGTGCCAGCAGCGATAGCGGGGGGGGCGCTTACACCGGGGAGCTGTTTTTT.

This clonotype came up a few times. This rearrangement joins TRBV29-1 to TRBJ2-3; 8 nucleotides match TRBD1. The CDR3 is 16 residues long. J gave up 0 bases and V 5 bases, and 10 bases lay outside the gene matches. CDR1 and CDR2 from the germline V gene are SQVTM and ANQGSEA. CDR3 sequence reads: CSVNTQGAISTDTQYF. The DNA for the CDR3 is TGCAGCGTTAATACCCAGGGGGCAATTAGCACAGATACGCAGTATTTT.

This clonotype was seen many times. The chain recombines TRBV28 with TRBJ2-2, with 7 bases matching TRBD1. J lost 3 bases, V lost 6 bases, and 7 bases had no gene match. Germline assignment: CDR1 MDHEN and CDR2 SYDVKM. The CDR3 is 15 amino acids. The DNA of the CDR3 is TGTGCCAGCAGCCGGGGACAGCTACACACCGGGGAGCTGTTTTTT. Translated: CASSRGQLHTGELFF.

The chain recombines TRBV19 with TRBJ2-3, with 7 bases fitting TRBD2. The CDR3 consists of 15 residues. Trimming removed 3 bases from V and 3 bases from J; junction bases left unmatched: 6. The germline V gene has CDR1 LNHDA and CDR2 SQIVND (reference sequence). This CDR3 is CASSIGGRGTDTQYF. The CDR3 bases are TGTGCCAGTAGTATCGGCGGGAGAGGTACAGATACGCAGTATTTT.

This clonotype has a count of ten or more. The genes are TRBV12-3 or TRBV12-4 and TRBJ2-5; 7 bases match TRBD1. The CDR3 covers 14 residues. V lost 1 base, J lost 4 bases, and 3 bases stayed unmatched. CDR3 amino acids: CASSLEQGRETQYF. The CDR3, as DNA: TGTGCCAGCAGTTTAGAACAGGGGAGAGAGACCCAGTACTTC.

Ten or more counts support this clonotype. V and J are TRBV7-9 and TRBJ2-1, with 14 bases aligning to TRBD2. Germline CDR1 is SEHNR and CDR2 is FQNEAQ (reference sequence). The CDR3 totals 16 residues. V lost 4 bases to trimming and J lost 10 bases; unmatched junction nucleotides: 9. CDR3 sequence reads: CASSSSGTSGGLEQFF. DNA for the CDR3: TGTGCCAGCAGCTCCTCCGGGACTAGCGGGGGATTGGAGCAGTTCTTC.

In its sample, this clonotype was seen many times. The chain employs TRBV27 and TRBJ1-1; D may be TRBD1 (5 bases). CDR1 MNHEY and CDR2 SMNVEV come from the germline V gene (reference sequence). V was pared by 6 bases and J by 0 bases, with 8 bases between. CDR3 length equals 13 residues. The CDR3: CASSRVMNTEAFF. In nucleotides, the CDR3 is TGTGCCAGCAGCAGGGTAATGAACACTGAAGCTTTCTTT.